The TCR beta chain described here comes from a study of shared clonotypes between healthy human individuals. A remark on this clone: This specimen includes other DNA sequences encoding the same CDR3.

CD45RO-negative, CCR7-selected cells formed the naive CD8 fraction, which excluded terminally differentiated effector memory CD45RA+ cells. This CDR3 is 14 amino acids long. V shed 0 bases and J shed 0 bases, with 4 bases lying between them. Per the germline V gene, CDR1 is SGHRS and CDR2 is YFSETQ. Repertoires were generated with immunoSEQ multiplex PCR, while TCRdb's copy carries only in-frame clones and drops some. The sample comprises 1.5 million to 2.5 million clones, approximately 94% of which are singletons, and 0.9% to 1.5% rests with the top ten. The chain joins TRBV5-1 to TRBJ2-1; the D is unclear. The receptor's source is a man between 18 and 35 years old in good health. The source material was naive CD8+ T cells sorted from blood. The CDR3 loop reads CASSLDSSYNEQFF. The CDR3, as DNA: TGCGCCAGCAGCTTGGACAGCTCCTACAATGAGCAGTTCTTC.